This TCR beta chain originates from a study of blood T cell repertoires in COVID-19. Study at large: Material from acute and convalescent COVID-19 was sourced from the United States, Italy and Spain. T cells, B-cell-depleted T cells, or PBMCs provided the cDNA or gDNA that served as material.

The Seattle patients joined while their infection was active and were tracked longitudinally afterward. Original data processing: Amplification of reference gene primers was used by the study to estimate nucleated cell counts. TCRdb's table, derived via immunoSEQ multiplex PCR, lists solely in-frame clones and lacks some. The V and J calls and clone size were taken over from that table, and D and trimming were inferred from the DNA. The sample consists of 50,000 to 70,000 clones, about four fifths of them appearing once. V lost 4 bases and J 6 bases, leaving 9 bases between the germline ends. The CDR3 contains 12 residues. The germline V gene has CDR1 WNHNN and CDR2 SYGVQD (reference sequence).

The sequence came from an elderly man with COVID-19, enrolled during active disease. The chain combines TRBV10-1 with TRBJ1-1; D ambiguous. Sequencing used peripheral blood. As DNA, the CDR3 is TGCGCCAGCAGTGGAAGACACTCTGAAGCTTTCTTT. The encoded protein is CASSGRHSEAFF.